The present T cell receptor beta chain was sequenced within a study of identical twins. Overall study results and limits: Twin-shared out-of-frame alpha sequences were enriched for low generation probability.

TCRdb processed the 5' RACE reads anew with MiXCR; each CDR3 protein has one entry. Among roughly 540,000 distinct CDR3 sequences, under 25% were seen once, and the ten largest hold around 0.9%. The CDR3 consists of 14 residues. V was clipped by 4 bases and J by 1 base; unmatched bases: 3. Per the germline V gene, CDR1 is SGHDT and CDR2 is YYEEEE. This clonotype was seen many times. Its antigen is not known. These same records also appear under a second study, on T cells expressing NK-cell markers.

Sequenced input: CD4+ T cells sorted from blood. The origin of this receptor is a woman younger than 30 in good health. The gene calls are TRBV5-6 and TRBJ2-5, with TRBD1 identical over 8 bases. CDR3 sequence (DNA): TGTGCCAGCAGCGTTGGGACAGGCCAAGAGACCCAGTACTTC. Amino acids: CASSVGTGQETQYF.